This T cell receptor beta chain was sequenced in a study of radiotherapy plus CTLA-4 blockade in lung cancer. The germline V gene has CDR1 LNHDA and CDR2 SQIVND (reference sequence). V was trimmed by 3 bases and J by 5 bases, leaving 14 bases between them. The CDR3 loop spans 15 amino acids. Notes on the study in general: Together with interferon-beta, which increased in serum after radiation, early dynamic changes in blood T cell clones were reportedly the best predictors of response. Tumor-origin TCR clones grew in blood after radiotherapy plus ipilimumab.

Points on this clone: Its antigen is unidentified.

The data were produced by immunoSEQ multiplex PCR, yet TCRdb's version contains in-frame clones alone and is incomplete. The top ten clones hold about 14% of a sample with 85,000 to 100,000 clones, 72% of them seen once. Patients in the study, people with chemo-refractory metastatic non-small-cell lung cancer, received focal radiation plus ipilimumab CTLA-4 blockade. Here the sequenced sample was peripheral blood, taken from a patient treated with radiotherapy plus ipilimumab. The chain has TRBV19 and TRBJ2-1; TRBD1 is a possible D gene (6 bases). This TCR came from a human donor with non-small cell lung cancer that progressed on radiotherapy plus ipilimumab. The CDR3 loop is CASSIQTEGDNEQFF. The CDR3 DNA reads TGTGCCAGTAGTATCCAGACAGAGGGGGACAATGAGCAGTTCTTC.